Shown below are 29 T cell receptor beta chains from a single sample sequenced in a study of CD8 T cells in ankylosing spondylitis (dated by TCRdb to about 2017). Library construction relied on 5' RACE. TCRdb names Illumina HiSeq 2500 as the instrument used. Using fastp trimming at Q25 and MiXCR clonotype assembly, TCRdb reanalyzed the public sequencing data and kept in-frame beta chains. CDR3 protein sequences are deduplicated, and each keeps its most common genes and DNA. Across this sample there are 250,000 or so distinct CDR3 sequences, with more than 20% seen only once. The ten largest clones add up to roughly 0.67% of the sample. The sequencing input was blood, either unsorted or a sorted T cell fraction (not recorded which). Receptors originate from a male donor with ankylosing spondylitis or in good health (not recorded which).

At least ten counts were recorded for this clonotype. The rearrangement uses TRBV28 and TRBJ2-7, with D hard to call. Germline V lookup: CDR1 MDHEN, CDR2 SYDVKM. The CDR3 sequence is 11 residues long. The V and J ends lost 3 bases and 6 bases respectively, with 6 bases between them. The chain's CDR3 is CASSLHSEQYF. The CDR3 nucleotides read TGTGCCAGCAGTTTGCATTCCGAGCAGTACTTC.

The V gene is TRBV7-3, the J gene TRBJ2-1, with D uncertain. Between the trimmed V and J ends, which lost 5 bases and 3 bases, there was a span of 8 bases. Germline-derived CDR1 and CDR2 are SGHTA and FQGTGA. The CDR3 covers 13 residues. CDR3 bases: TGTGCCAGCAGCGCCAACAACTACAATGAGCAGTTCTTC. Protein product: CASSANNYNEQFF.

At least ten counts were recorded for this clonotype. The rearrangement links TRBV7-9 to TRBJ2-3; D may match TRBD1 or TRBD2 (6 bases each). V was pared by 7 bases and J by 5 bases, with 16 bases between. The germline CDR1 and CDR2 sequences are SEHNR and FQNEAQ (reference sequence). CDR3 length: 14 amino acids. The CDR3 sequence is CASIPGGPVDTQYF. The CDR3 DNA reads TGTGCCAGCATTCCTGGGGGGCCGGTAGATACGCAGTATTTT.

This clonotype has a count of ten or more. V is TRBV6-5 and J is TRBJ1-1; TRBD1 is a possible D gene (6 bases). The CDR3 covers 14 residues. V lost 2 bases, J lost 3 bases, and 10 bases lay in between. Germline values: CDR1 MNHEY, CDR2 SVGAGI. This CDR3 reads CASSYRAGDTEAFF. CDR3 DNA: TGTGCCAGCAGTTACCGGGCAGGGGACACTGAAGCTTTCTTT.

This clonotype came up once. The CDR3 spells CASSEARLQETQYF. The CDR3 DNA is TGCGCCAGCTCGGAGGCTAGACTCCAAGAGACCCAGTACTTC. This chain links TRBV10-2 with TRBJ2-5; D is perhaps TRBD2 (5 bases). This CDR3 has 14 amino acids. Germline V gene lookup returns CDR1 WSHSY and CDR2 SAAADI. Trimming shortened V by 8 bases and J by 1 base, and 14 bases separated the two germline ends.

This clonotype was seen repeatedly, ten times or more. The chain recombines TRBV2 with TRBJ2-1; D ambiguous. The V end lost 8 bases, the J end lost 8 bases, and 19 bases lay between the germline ends. CDR1 and CDR2 from the germline V gene are SNHLY and FYNNEI. The CDR3 has 14 residues. The CDR3 nucleotides read TGTGCCAGCGGGCAGGAAATCCCGGCGGATGAGCAGTTCTTC. It yields the protein CASGQEIPADEQFF.

The chain employs TRBV12-3 or TRBV12-4 and TRBJ2-2; D remains ambiguous. The V end was cut by 6 bases, the J end by 0 bases, with 5 bases between. This CDR3 is 13 amino acids long. The DNA for the CDR3 is TGTGCCAGCAGGGAAGCGAACACCGGGGAGCTGTTTTTT. This encodes CASREANTGELFF.

The chain is built from TRBV20-1 and TRBJ2-5; perhaps TRBD1 as D (6 bases). CDR1 is DFQATT, CDR2 SNEGSKA, per germline (reference sequence). This CDR3 has 11 amino acids. V dropped 4 bases and J dropped 7 bases, with 10 bases sitting between them. The CDR3 loop reads CSANRDATQYF. The CDR3 coding sequence is TGCAGTGCTAACAGGGATGCGACCCAGTACTTC.

The sample holds many counts of this clonotype. This chain's CDR3 is CSVELPTAGNTEAFF. CDR3 in DNA: TGCAGCGTTGAACTCCCCACGGCAGGGAACACTGAAGCTTTCTTT. The chain uses TRBV29-1 and TRBJ1-1; D is unresolved. The CDR3 totals 15 residues. CDR1 SQVTM and CDR2 ANQGSEA come from the germline V gene. The V gene lost 2 bases and the J gene lost 1 base, with 14 bases spanning the gap.

This clonotype came up a few times. The rearrangement uses TRBV20-1 and TRBJ2-7; possibly TRBD1 for D (5 bases). The germline V and J ends were trimmed by 3 bases and 0 bases, with 9 bases remaining between them. Germline-derived CDR1 and CDR2 are DFQATT and SNEGSKA (reference sequence). This CDR3 contains 13 residues. CDR3 sequence: CSASQGSSYEQYF. DNA of the CDR3: TGCAGTGCTAGTCAGGGAAGCTCCTACGAGCAGTACTTC.

The sample holds many counts of this clonotype. This chain joins TRBV12-3 or TRBV12-4 and TRBJ2-3; TRBD2 aligns across 11 bases. This CDR3 contains 16 residues. The J segment lost 6 bases and the V segment lost 1 base, leaving 6 bases of the junction unmatched. CDR3: CASSLVLAGGGDTQYF. The CDR3 DNA reads as TGTGCCAGCAGTTTAGTCCTAGCGGGGGGAGGGGATACGCAGTATTTT.

In its sample, this clonotype was seen many times. The chain combines TRBV4-1 with TRBJ2-7, with no clear D. CDR3 length: 13 residues. V gave up 0 bases and J gave up 2 bases, with 5 bases separating them. CDR1 MGHRA and CDR2 YSYEKL come from the germline V gene. CDR3 sequence: CASSQEPAYEQYF. CDR3 DNA: TGCGCCAGCAGCCAAGAGCCGGCCTACGAGCAGTACTTC.

The CDR3, as DNA: TGTGCCAGCTCACCGGGACGGATTAACACTGAAGCTTTCTTT. This encodes CASSPGRINTEAFF. The gene calls are TRBV18 and TRBJ1-1; a possible D gene is TRBD1 (5 bases). This CDR3 is 14 amino acids long. Trimming stripped 3 bases from V and 2 bases from J, with 10 bases between. Germline-derived CDR1 and CDR2 are KGHSH and LQKENI. The variable domain in full, completed from reference TRBV18 and TRBJ1-1, reads NAGVMQNPRHLVRRRGQEARLRCSPMKGHSHVYWYRQLPEEGLKFMVYLQKENIIDESGMPKERFSAEFPKEGPSILRIQQVVRGDSAAYFCASSPGRINTEAFFGQGTRLTVV.

This clonotype was detected many times. The chain recombines TRBV3-1 with TRBJ1-6; D uncertain. Germline loops: CDR1 LGHDT, CDR2 YNNKEL (reference sequence). Trimming cost V 2 bases and J 5 bases, with 7 bases left between them. The CDR3 length is 14 residues. In nucleotides, the CDR3 is TGTGCCAGCAGCCAACTCACCAATAATTCACCCCTCCACTTT. As protein: CASSQLTNNSPLHF.

The chain joins TRBV3-1 to TRBJ2-5; possible D gene TRBD2, 6 bases. The V and J ends lost 2 bases and 5 bases respectively, with 9 bases between them. CDR1 LGHDT and CDR2 YNNKEL come from the germline V gene (reference sequence). This CDR3 contains 13 residues. CDR3 region: CASSQLAIETQYF. CDR3 nucleotide sequence: TGTGCCAGCAGCCAACTAGCGATCGAGACCCAGTACTTC.

Comments on this clonotype: A read error may account for a junction end that differs from germline. The CDR3 DNA sequence: TGTGCGGGGACCAGCACAGATACGCAGTATTTT. It is translated as CAGTSTDTQYF. The chain combines TRBV29-1 with TRBJ2-3; D possibly corresponds to TRBD2 (6 bases). This CDR3 is 11 amino acids long. CDR1 and CDR2 (germline): SQVTM, ANQGSEA.

This clonotype was counted a few times. CDR3 bases: TGCAGTGCTAGAGTAATCCTAGCGGGGGGCCTGAGCTCCTACGAGCAGTACTTC. It encodes CSARVILAGGLSSYEQYF. The chain combines TRBV20-1 with TRBJ2-7; the match to TRBD2 covers 11 bases. The V segment lost 1 base and the J segment 0 bases; nucleotides outside the gene matches: 11. This CDR3 has 18 amino acids. Germline CDR1 reads DFQATT; CDR2 reads SNEGSKA (reference sequence).

The chain recombines TRBV12-3 or TRBV12-4 with TRBJ2-7, with D tentatively TRBD1 (6 bases). Between the trimmed V and J ends, which lost 7 bases and 5 bases, there was a span of 18 bases. The CDR3 is made up of 14 amino acids. CDR3 nucleotides: TGTGCCAGCACTCCCGACAGGCCACCCCACGAGCAGTACTTC. Translation: CASTPDRPPHEQYF.

Only a few counts were recorded for this clonotype. The chain is built from TRBV7-2 and TRBJ2-4, with D possibly matching TRBD2 (7 bases). The CDR3 extends over 17 amino acids. Germline lookup yields CDR1 SGHTA and CDR2 FQGNSA. Trimming took 4 bases from V and 3 from J, leaving 19 bases between them. The CDR3 coding sequence is TGTGCCAGCAGCTCGCCGGGGGGCGAGGGTGGCAAAAACATTCAGTACTTC. Translated, it gives CASSSPGGEGGKNIQYF.

A note on this clonotype: The DNA is omitted, as the CDR3 cannot be located on it reliably, and the CDR3 follows TCRdb's listing. The rearrangement joins TRBV13 to TRBJ1-4; TRBD1 is taken as the D call from the table, unchecked against the DNA. Ends included, the CDR3 has 15 residues. Per the germline V gene, CDR1 is PRHDT and CDR2 is FYEKMQ (reference sequence). CDR3 amino acids: CASKQGTGLMKNCFF.

The chain is built from TRBV20-1 and TRBJ2-7; 9 bases line up with TRBD1. CDR1 and CDR2 from the germline V gene are DFQATT and SNEGSKA (reference sequence). The CDR3 contains 11 residues. CDR3 bases: TGCAGCAGGGACAGGGTAAACGAGCAGTACTTC. Encoded protein: CSRDRVNEQYF.

There are many counts of this clonotype. V gene TRBV20-1 combines with J gene TRBJ2-5; 8 bases fit TRBD2. The CDR3 is made up of 17 amino acids. Per germline, CDR1 DFQATT and CDR2 SNEGSKA (reference sequence). Unmatched junction bases numbered 14, after V lost 0 bases and J lost 5 bases. The CDR3 DNA reads as TGCAGTGCTAGAGATGTCCGGGGGGGGCGGAGGGTGGAGACCCAGTACTTC. Translated: CSARDVRGGRRVETQYF.

The chain uses TRBV12-3 or TRBV12-4 and TRBJ2-7; TRBD1 or TRBD2 may be the D gene (5 bases each). The CDR3 is 14 residues long. Trimming removed 6 bases at V and 2 bases at J, with 14 bases between. The CDR3 region is CASRAGTSTYEQYF. The CDR3 DNA sequence: TGTGCCAGCAGAGCCGGGACCTCGACCTACGAGCAGTACTTC.

This clonotype appeared a few times. V usage is TRBV12-3 or TRBV12-4 and J usage is TRBJ2-3; TRBD2 agrees at 14 bases. The CDR3 loop spans 16 amino acids. The V segment lost 5 bases and the J segment 5 bases; nucleotides outside the gene matches: 6. The CDR3 nucleotides read TGTGCCAGCAGTCTTGGACTAGCGGGGGGCGGAGATACGCAGTATTTT. Amino acid sequence: CASSLGLAGGGDTQYF.

The V call is TRBV20-1, the J call TRBJ2-7; D may be TRBD1 (6 bases). Trimming left V 5 bases short and J 0 bases short, with 17 bases between. CDR1 DFQATT and CDR2 SNEGSKA come from the germline V gene (reference sequence). The CDR3 length is 15 residues. The CDR3 DNA reads TGCAGTGCTCAGAGATGGCAGGGGTACTCCTACGAGCAGTACTTC. Encoded protein: CSAQRWQGYSYEQYF.

This clonotype was observed at least ten times. CDR3 sequence reads: CASSYWTSGGIGKNIQYF. DNA for the CDR3: TGTGCCAGCAGTTACTGGACTAGCGGGGGAATAGGCAAAAACATTCAGTACTTC. The chain has TRBV6-5 and TRBJ2-4, with 13 bases aligning to TRBD2. The V gene's germline CDR1 is MNHEY and CDR2 SVGAGI. This CDR3 has 18 residues. Germline trimming cut 1 base from V and 3 bases from J; bases unmatched to any gene: 6.

The CDR3 reads CSLARGAGGTRNIQYF. The CDR3 bases are TGCAGTCTTGCTAGAGGAGCGGGAGGGACTAGAAACATTCAGTACTTC. This rearrangement joins TRBV20-1 to TRBJ2-4, with 10 nucleotides matching TRBD2. CDR1 and CDR2 from the germline V gene are DFQATT and SNEGSKA (reference sequence). The CDR3 spans 16 residues. J was trimmed by 6 bases and V by 8 bases; bases with no gene match: 16.

There are many counts of this clonotype. This chain links TRBV3-1 with TRBJ2-7; D may be TRBD1 or TRBD2 (5 bases each). Per the germline V gene, CDR1 is LGHDT and CDR2 is YNNKEL (reference sequence). This CDR3 has 14 amino acids. The ends were cut back, 3 bases at V and 7 bases at J, with 16 bases in the middle. CDR3 nucleotides: TGTGCCAGCAGCCACGGCTTCCGGGGCCGGGAGCAGTACTTC. It specifies CASSHGFRGREQYF.

On this clonotype itself: Compared with germline, one end of the junction differs, possibly owing to a read error. J is TRBJ1-3 and V is TRBV10-3; D remains ambiguous. This CDR3 comprises 14 residues. Germline loops: CDR1 ENHRY, CDR2 SYGVKD. The CDR3: CAISDPASGNTIYF. In DNA form, the CDR3 reads TGTGCCATCAGTGACCCAGCCTCTGGAAATACCATATATTTT.